One sample yielded the 3 T cell receptor beta chains listed below, sequenced in a study of blood T cells in healthy people across ages. The use of a sample-barcoded 5' primer and a J-beta primer mix characterized a second PCR of roughly 6 to 11 cycles. Each CDR3 protein is one row after TCRdb ran MiXCR on the 5' RACE reads. The sample records about 800,000 distinct CDR3 sequences, 58% being singletons. Sequencing input: blood. These receptors were obtained from a man aged 25-45 years in good health.

V and J are TRBV7-3 and TRBJ2-4, with D perhaps matching TRBD2 (5 bases). V lost 3 bases and J lost 0, with 9 bases in between. Germline lookup yields CDR1 SGHTA and CDR2 FQGTGA. CDR3 length equals 15 residues. The CDR3 sequence is CASSLAEGAKNIQYF. In DNA form, the CDR3 reads TGTGCCAGCAGCTTGGCAGAGGGAGCCAAAAACATTCAGTACTTC.

This clonotype showed up just a few times. This chain joins TRBV20-1 and TRBJ2-3; 14 bases map to TRBD2. Germline CDR1 DFQATT, CDR2 SNEGSKA (reference sequence). The CDR3 runs to 14 residues. After removal of 5 bases from V and 9 bases from J, the junction contained 7 bases not matched to a gene. CDR3 amino acids: CSAGPGLAGGTQYF. The DNA of the CDR3 is TGCAGTGCTGGACCCGGACTAGCGGGGGGAACGCAGTATTTT.

This clonotype was counted a few times. The CDR3: CASSLGSSGGLYEETQYF. The CDR3 nucleotides read TGTGCCAGCAGCTTAGGCTCTAGCGGGGGCCTATACGAAGAGACCCAGTACTTC. This sequence joins TRBV11-2 and TRBJ2-5, with TRBD2 identical over 10 bases. The CDR3 sequence is 18 residues long. Germline V lookup: CDR1 SGHAT, CDR2 FQNNGV. Trimming at V came to 1 base and at J to 3 bases, leaving 11 bases not matched to a gene.